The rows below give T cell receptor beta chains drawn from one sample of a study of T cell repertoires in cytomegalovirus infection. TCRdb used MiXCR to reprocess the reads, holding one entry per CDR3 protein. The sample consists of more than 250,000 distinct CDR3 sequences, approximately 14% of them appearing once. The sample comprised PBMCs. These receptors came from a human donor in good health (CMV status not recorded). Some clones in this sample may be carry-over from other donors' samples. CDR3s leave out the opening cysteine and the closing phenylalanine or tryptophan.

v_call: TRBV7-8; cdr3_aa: ASRSGQGSYNEQF
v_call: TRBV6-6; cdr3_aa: ASSYSRQEKSEAF
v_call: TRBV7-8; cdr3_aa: ASSLEAGNADTQY
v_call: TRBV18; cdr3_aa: ASSPAGEQF
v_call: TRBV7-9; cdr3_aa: ASSPEGDEQY
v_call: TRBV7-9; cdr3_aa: AAPSGEFLPHDNEQF
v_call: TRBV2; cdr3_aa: ASSEVTGGSGELF
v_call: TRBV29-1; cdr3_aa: SVGLAGSTDTQY
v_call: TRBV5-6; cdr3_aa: ASRRGSGNTIY
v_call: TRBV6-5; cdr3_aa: ASSYSIRTGNSPLH
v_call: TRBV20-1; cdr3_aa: SASVRGVETQY